This T cell receptor (beta chain) was identified during a study of liver allograft versus peripheral blood T cells (dated by TCRdb to 2020 to 2021). Some background on the complete study: T cell receptor repertoires present within transplanted livers were compared with repertoires in the peripheral blood of liver transplant recipients. Study-wide findings and limitations: T cell receptor repertoires inside liver allografts were reported to be different from the repertoires detected in peripheral blood.

Within its sample, this clonotype is medium-sized (0.01 to 0.1%). This clone's antigen is unknown. No base quality information exists; no much larger clone differs at one position. Instrument on record: Illumina MiSeq. TCRdb trimmed the raw reads at Q25, called clones with MiXCR and kept productive beta chains. For every CDR3 protein sequence, its rows merge into one entry that carries the most common genes and DNA. The sample table lists about 3,700 distinct CDR3 sequences, roughly 14% of them with a count of one. The ten largest clones add up to about 4.4% of the sample. There are 15 amino acids in the CDR3, from cysteine to phenylalanine inclusive. Only the CDR3 part of the read is kept: 45 bases, read in frame from the first base. From V the trimming removes 5 bases and from J it removes 2 bases, while the gene matches leave 7 bases of the junction unaccounted for. The germline V gene (reference sequence) provides CDR1 LNHDA and CDR2 SQIVND.

The sequence links TRBV19 to TRBJ2-3, and 7 bases in between align with TRBD2. The TCR sequence derives from a human patient who had a liver transplant. Some T cells may have been brought in with the graft after a transplant. The CDR3 reads as follows: CASSFQRDLTDTQYF. In nucleotides, the sequence is TGTGCCAGTAGTTTCCAGCGGGACCTCACAGATACGCAGTATTTT.